A selection of T cell receptor beta chains follows, all from one sample in a study of blood T cell repertoires in COVID-19. Measured with immunoSEQ multiplex PCR; TCRdb has only the in-frame clones, and not every one. Here the sample spans approximately 75,000 clones, approximately 84% being singletons. Sequencing input: peripheral blood. The receptors derive from a man aged 45-60 years with COVID-19, enrolled during active disease. CDR3s include the opening cysteine and the closing phenylalanine or tryptophan. The D gene is left open where the match is weak. Size is stated for part of the rows, as once, few or many counts, or as a class when the clone is expanded.

size,length,D,V,J,DNA,CDR3
.,14,.,TRBV6-5,TRBJ1-6,TGTGCCAGCACTTATACAGGGCCCAATTCACCCCTCCACTTT,CASTYTGPNSPLHF
few,15,.,TRBV3-1/TRBV3-2,TRBJ2-1,TGTGCCAGCAGCCAAGAAGGAGGAATGGGCAATGAGCAGTTCTTC,CASSQEGGMGNEQFF
.,15,TRBD2,TRBV10-3,TRBJ2-1,TGTGCCATCAGTCTAGCGGGAGGGCCTGCAAATGAGCAGTTCTTC,CAISLAGGPANEQFF
.,12,TRBD1,TRBV28,TRBJ1-2,TGTGCCAGCAGGACAGGGACCCCTGGCTACACCTTC,CASRTGTPGYTF
.,16,.,TRBV11-2,TRBJ2-7,TGTGCCAGCAGCTTAGGAAAGGGACAAGGGGGTTACGAGCAGTACTTC,CASSLGKGQGGYEQYF
.,12,.,TRBV29-1,TRBJ1-1,TGCAGCGTTGAGAAGGGAGGCACTGAAGCTTTCTTT,CSVEKGGTEAFF
.,17,TRBD1,TRBV10-1,TRBJ1-6,TGCGCCAGCAGCTCCTTCGGGTCGACAGGGGGCGTCTCACCCCTCCACTTT,CASSSFGSTGGVSPLHF
.,16,TRBD2,TRBV6-2/TRBV6-3,TRBJ2-1,TGTGCCAGCAGCCCCGCGGGAGGTCCACTTTACAATGAGCAGTTCTTC,CASSPAGGPLYNEQFF
.,14,.,TRBV5-1,TRBJ1-2,TGCGCCTCACAGCTTGTACAGGGAGCGTATGGCTACACCTTC,CASQLVQGAYGYTF
.,15,.,TRBV9,TRBJ2-1,TGTGCCAGCAGCGTATCGGGACACCCTTACAATGAGCAGTTCTTC,CASSVSGHPYNEQFF
.,15,.,TRBV28,TRBJ2-7,TGTGCCAGCAGTCCGGACATAATCATCAACTACGAGCAGTACTTC,CASSPDIIINYEQYF
.,17,TRBD2,TRBV6-2/TRBV6-3,TRBJ2-1,TGTGCCAGCAGTTATACTAGCGGGCAGAGCTCCTACAATGAGCAGTTCTTC,CASSYTSGQSSYNEQFF
.,12,.,TRBV6-2/TRBV6-3,TRBJ2-5,TGTGCCAGCAGTTACCGTCAAGAGACCCAGTACTTC,CASSYRQETQYF
.,14,TRBD1,TRBV10-3,TRBJ1-4,TGTGCCATCAGCGGGACAGGGGTCCCTCGGAAACTGTTTTTT,CAISGTGVPRKLFF
.,15,.,TRBV28,TRBJ1-2,TGTGCCAGCAGTTTAGGGGGGGGTAAGATCTATGGCTACACCTTC,CASSLGGGKIYGYTF
.,12,TRBD1,TRBV29-1,TRBJ2-5,TGCAGCGCCTCGACAGGGCTAGAGACCCAGTACTTC,CSASTGLETQYF
many,15,.,TRBV6-5,TRBJ1-1,TGTGCCAGCAGGACATACAGGGATATGAACACTGAAGCTTTCTTT,CASRTYRDMNTEAFF
.,14,.,TRBV4-1,TRBJ1-1,TGCGCCAGCAGCCAGGCCGGGGTGAACACTGAAGCTTTCTTT,CASSQAGVNTEAFF
.,16,TRBD1,TRBV3-1/TRBV3-2,TRBJ1-3,TGTGCCAGCAGCCAGGGACAGGGATTAGGTGGAAACACCATATATTTT,CASSQGQGLGGNTIYF
.,17,TRBD1,TRBV9,TRBJ2-5,TGTGCCAGCAGCGCGCCGCTTGAAGACAGGGCTAAAGAGACCCAGTACTTC,CASSAPLEDRAKETQYF
.,15,TRBD2,TRBV10-3,TRBJ2-1,TGTGCCATCAGTGGTACTAGCGGGAGGGCCAATGAGCAGTTCTTC,CAISGTSGRANEQFF
.,13,.,TRBV10-3,TRBJ1-5,TGTGCCATCAGTGAACGGGGGTATCTGCCCCAGCATTTT,CAISERGYLPQHF
.,16,.,TRBV21-1,TRBJ2-2,TGTGCCAGCAGCAAAATGGGACAGGGTGTTCCCGGGGAGCTGTTTTTT,CASSKMGQGVPGELFF
.,14,.,TRBV5-6,TRBJ2-5,TGTGCCAGCAGCTTGGTAGAGCTCCAAGAGACCCAGTACTTC,CASSLVELQETQYF
.,14,.,TRBV6-5,TRBJ1-3,TGTGCCAGCAGTTACCGTCTCTCTGGAAACACCATATATTTT,CASSYRLSGNTIYF
.,12,.,TRBV28,TRBJ1-5,TGTGCCAGCAGTTACTTTCGCCAGCCCCAGCATTTT,CASSYFRQPQHF
.,15,TRBD2,TRBV19,TRBJ2-3,TGTGCCAGTAGTACGTCCAGCGGGGGATTGGATACGCAGTATTTT,CASSTSSGGLDTQYF
.,15,.,TRBV7-6,TRBJ2-1,TGTGCCAGCAGCTTTGCGGAAAGCTCCTACAATGAGCAGTTCTTC,CASSFAESSYNEQFF
.,17,TRBD2,TRBV9,TRBJ2-3,TGTGCCAGCAGCGGACTAGCGGGAGGGGATAGCACAGATACGCAGTATTTT,CASSGLAGGDSTDTQYF
once,13,TRBD1,TRBV10-3,TRBJ1-1,TGTGCCATCAGCCCCGACAGGGACACTGAAGCTTTCTTT,CAISPDRDTEAFF
.,16,TRBD2,TRBV19,TRBJ2-3,TGTGCCAGTAGTCTCACTAGCGGGAGGCGGACAGATACGCAGTATTTT,CASSLTSGRRTDTQYF
.,14,TRBD1,TRBV28,TRBJ1-4,TGTGCCAGCAGTGTGACAGGGGATAATGAAAAACTGTTTTTT,CASSVTGDNEKLFF
medium-sized,15,.,TRBV9,TRBJ2-7,TGTGCCAGCAGCGTAGAGGCTAGCAGATCCTACGAGCAGTACTTC,CASSVEASRSYEQYF
.,15,.,TRBV6-1,TRBJ2-3,TGTGCCAGCAGTGAAGGGCCAGGGTCGGCAGATACGCAGTATTTT,CASSEGPGSADTQYF
.,13,.,TRBV14,TRBJ1-1,TGTGCCAGCAGCGAATCCGCGTCCAGGGAAGCTTTCTTT,CASSESASREAFF
.,14,TRBD2,TRBV7-2,TRBJ2-7,TGTGCCAGCAGTTCTTGGCGGGAGAACCCCGAGCAGTACTTC,CASSSWRENPEQYF
.,15,.,TRBV5-1,TRBJ1-1,TGCGCCACCTCGACGCAACCCGGGGGGAGGACTGAAGCTTTCTTT,CATSTQPGGRTEAFF
.,17,.,TRBV21-1,TRBJ2-7,TGTGCCAGCAGCAAAGGTCGGGCTAGCGGGAGCCCCTACGAGCAGTACTTC,CASSKGRASGSPYEQYF
once,18,.,TRBV6-1,TRBJ1-5,TGTGCCAGCAGTGAAGCAGTGACAGGAATGTATAGCAATCAGCCCCAGCATTTT,CASSEAVTGMYSNQPQHF
few,15,.,TRBV7-7,TRBJ2-7,TGTGCTAGCAGCTTAGCGGCGGGACAGAACTACGAGCAGTACTTC,CASSLAAGQNYEQYF
.,17,TRBD2,TRBV10-3,TRBJ2-7,TGTGCCATCAGTGAGTCCGGGGGGGGCCTGAGCTCCTACGAGCAGTACTTC,CAISESGGGLSSYEQYF
.,17,TRBD1,TRBV6-1,TRBJ1-2,TGTGCCAGCAGTGCTGCTGCCGCTTCAGGGGGCGGATATGGCTACACCTTC,CASSAAAASGGGYGYTF
.,13,.,TRBV6-5,TRBJ1-1,TGTGCCAGCAGTAACACACTGAACACTGAAGCTTTCTTT,CASSNTLNTEAFF